A single sample gave rise to the 19 T cell receptor beta chains below, sequenced in a study of chronic HIV infection and antiretroviral therapy. Each CDR3 protein is one row after TCRdb ran MiXCR on the 5' RACE reads. The data hold some 37,000 distinct CDR3 sequences, with about 8.1% observed a single time. The sequenced sample was peripheral blood. The receptors shown here come from an adult who had HIV and had not received antiretroviral therapy, or was an uninfected healthy control (not recorded which).

In this sample, this clonotype turned up many times. V usage is TRBV20-1 and J usage is TRBJ2-1; 11 bases map to TRBD2. V lost 1 base and J lost 7; bases outside the gene matches: 6. Germline V gene data show CDR1 as DFQATT and CDR2 as SNEGSKA (reference sequence). CDR3 length: 15 amino acids. The CDR3 protein is CSARAGTSGTNEQFF. The CDR3 DNA follows: TGCAGTGCTAGAGCCGGGACTAGCGGAACTAATGAGCAGTTCTTC.

The genes are TRBV29-1 and TRBJ2-1; TRBD1 is a possible D gene (5 bases). CDR3 length: 12 amino acids. Germline V gene data show CDR1 as SQVTM and CDR2 as ANQGSEA. Between the trimmed V and J ends, which lost 8 bases and 9 bases, there was a span of 17 bases. The CDR3 region is CSTSQGRTEQFF. CDR3 nucleotides: TGCAGCACTTCCCAGGGTAGGACTGAGCAGTTCTTC.

The chain uses TRBV29-1 and TRBJ1-1; weak D call: TRBD1 (5 bases). The length of the CDR3 is 12 residues. V lost 4 bases to trimming and J lost 4 bases, with 10 bases between them. CDR1 SQVTM and CDR2 ANQGSEA come from the germline V gene. CDR3 nucleotides: TGCAGCGTTGGGGGGGTTATCACTGAAGCTTTCTTT. This encodes CSVGGVITEAFF.

The sample holds many counts of this clonotype. The chain has TRBV29-1 and TRBJ2-6; no definite D call. Deletions cut 3 bases from V and 1 base from J, with 13 bases between. CDR1 is SQVTM and CDR2 is ANQGSEA in the germline V gene. This CDR3 contains 16 residues. CDR3 region: CSVDSLGRSGANVLTF. The CDR3 nucleotides are TGCAGCGTTGACTCGCTCGGCAGGTCTGGGGCCAACGTCCTGACTTTC.

This clonotype was seen at least ten times. The chain has TRBV29-1 and TRBJ2-7; no clear D gene. Trimming pared 3 bases from V and 2 bases from J, leaving 14 bases between. Per the germline V gene, CDR1 is SQVTM and CDR2 is ANQGSEA. The CDR3 has 14 amino acids. The CDR3 region is CSVEVVRFPYEQYF. The CDR3 nucleotides are TGCAGCGTTGAGGTGGTACGGTTCCCCTACGAGCAGTACTTC.

This clonotype showed up many times. This chain uses TRBV28 with TRBJ2-5; D is perhaps TRBD2 (5 bases). The CDR3 has 14 residues. CDR1 is MDHEN and CDR2 is SYDVKM in the germline V gene. V lost 2 bases to trimming and J lost 1 base, with 8 bases between them. CDR3 sequence (DNA): TGTGCCAGCAGTTTAAGTAGCGTCCAAGAGACCCAGTACTTC. Its translation is CASSLSSVQETQYF.

The V and J genes are TRBV7-2 and TRBJ2-3; D is unclear. The ends were cut back, 2 bases at V and 7 bases at J, with 13 bases in the middle. The length of the CDR3 is 14 residues. Germline V gene sequence: CDR1 SGHTA, CDR2 FQGNSA. The CDR3 DNA reads as TGTGCCAGCAGCTTATCCGGCAGTCCTAATACGCAGTATTTT. Translation: CASSLSGSPNTQYF.

The gene calls are TRBV5-1 and TRBJ1-3; D unclear. The V end lost 2 bases, the J end lost 2 bases, and 11 bases lay between the germline ends. CDR3 size: 15 residues. Per germline, CDR1 SGHRS and CDR2 YFSETQ. The CDR3 DNA reads as TGCGCCAGCAGCTTCACTAACCCAACTGGAAACACCATATATTTT. It codes for CASSFTNPTGNTIYF.

This chain uses TRBV20-1 with TRBJ2-2; D is unresolved. V gave up 6 bases and J gave up 2 bases, with 10 bases separating them. Per the germline V gene, CDR1 is DFQATT and CDR2 is SNEGSKA (reference sequence). This CDR3 has 13 amino acids. The CDR3 DNA sequence: TGCAGTGCCACGGGCAGCAACACCGGGGAGCTGTTTTTT. This gives the protein CSATGSNTGELFF.

This clonotype occurred many times. The chain carries TRBV20-1 and TRBJ2-2; 8 nucleotides agree with TRBD1. This CDR3 is built from 14 residues. In germline, CDR1 is DFQATT, CDR2 SNEGSKA (reference sequence). Trimming at V came to 2 bases and at J to 8 bases, leaving 7 bases not matched to a gene. CDR3 protein: CSARSQGASGELFF. CDR3 sequence (DNA): TGCAGTGCTAGATCCCAGGGGGCTTCAGGGGAGCTGTTTTTT.

This clonotype rates as medium-sized. The V and J genes are TRBV19 and TRBJ2-3; 11 positions match TRBD2. Germline CDR1 reads LNHDA; CDR2 reads SQIVND (reference sequence). V lost 3 bases to trimming and J lost 2 bases; unmatched junction nucleotides: 7. The CDR3 loop spans 17 amino acids. The CDR3 spells CASSIFGTSGLTDTQYF. CDR3 coding DNA: TGTGCCAGTAGTATCTTCGGGACTAGCGGCCTCACAGATACGCAGTATTTT.

The chain employs TRBV5-1 and TRBJ2-1; D is ambiguous. The V gene's germline CDR1 is SGHRS and CDR2 YFSETQ. This CDR3 has 13 amino acids. Deletions cut 1 base from V and 4 bases from J, with 6 bases between. In nucleotides, the CDR3 is TGCGCCAGCAGCTTGCGACAATACAATGAGCAGTTCTTC. Translating gives CASSLRQYNEQFF.

This clonotype appeared many times. This chain uses TRBV5-4 with TRBJ2-3; no firm D call. CDR1 SGHNT and CDR2 YYREEE come from the germline V gene (reference sequence). V shed 2 bases and J shed 0 bases, with 10 bases lying between them. CDR3 length equals 15 residues. The chain's CDR3 is CASSFLTPSTDTQYF. The CDR3 nucleotides read TGTGCCAGCAGCTTTCTAACTCCTAGCACAGATACGCAGTATTTT.

This sequence joins TRBV27 and TRBJ2-5; D uncertain. The CDR3 sequence is 13 residues long. V was shortened by 2 bases and J by 12 bases, with 16 bases between the two germline ends. Germline V gene sequence: CDR1 MNHEY, CDR2 SMNVEV (reference sequence). This chain's CDR3 is CASSLAGSPSKYF. The CDR3 nucleotides are TGTGCCAGCAGTTTAGCCGGCAGCCCGTCGAAGTACTTC.

The chain uses TRBV12-3 or TRBV12-4 and TRBJ1-4; no reliable D call. The CDR3 runs 12 residues. The V end lost 2 bases, the J end lost 10 bases, and 8 bases lay between the germline ends. The CDR3, as DNA: TGTGCCAGCAGTTTATATACCGGAAAACTGTTTTTT. This translates into CASSLYTGKLFF.

Ten or more counts support this clonotype. The CDR3 here is CASSTTGSIQPQHF. Here the CDR3 DNA reads TGTGCCAGCAGCACGACAGGGTCTATACAGCCCCAGCATTTT. The chain is built from TRBV28 and TRBJ1-5; TRBD1 matches at 7 bases. Germline CDR1 reads MDHEN; CDR2 reads SYDVKM. J lost 7 bases, V lost 6 bases, and 9 bases had no gene match. CDR3 size: 14 residues.

J is TRBJ2-7 and V is TRBV28; unclear D gene. The length of the CDR3 is 15 residues. V lost 7 bases, J lost 3 bases, and 19 bases lay in between. The germline CDR1 and CDR2 sequences are MDHEN and SYDVKM. CDR3 region: CASNTRWGFGYEQYF. Written as DNA, the CDR3 is TGTGCCAGCAACACGCGTTGGGGATTTGGCTACGAGCAGTACTTC.

This clonotype appeared a few times. The V call is TRBV28, the J call TRBJ1-1; no definite D call. The germline V and J ends were trimmed by 2 bases and 1 base, with 14 bases remaining between them. The germline V gene encodes CDR1 MDHEN and CDR2 SYDVKM. CDR3 size: 16 residues. The CDR3 sequence is CASSLVEAVPNTEAFF. The CDR3 nucleotides are TGTGCCAGCAGTTTAGTTGAGGCAGTACCGAACACTGAAGCTTTCTTT.

This clonotype was detected only a few times. The chain couples TRBV5-1 to TRBJ2-5; D ambiguous. Germline lookup yields CDR1 SGHRS and CDR2 YFSETQ. With 4 bases removed from V and 3 bases from J, the gap between germline ends came to 10 bases. CDR3 size: 13 residues. The CDR3 coding sequence is TGCGCCAGCAGCCGGACCTTAAAAGAGACCCAGTACTTC. Protein sequence: CASSRTLKETQYF.